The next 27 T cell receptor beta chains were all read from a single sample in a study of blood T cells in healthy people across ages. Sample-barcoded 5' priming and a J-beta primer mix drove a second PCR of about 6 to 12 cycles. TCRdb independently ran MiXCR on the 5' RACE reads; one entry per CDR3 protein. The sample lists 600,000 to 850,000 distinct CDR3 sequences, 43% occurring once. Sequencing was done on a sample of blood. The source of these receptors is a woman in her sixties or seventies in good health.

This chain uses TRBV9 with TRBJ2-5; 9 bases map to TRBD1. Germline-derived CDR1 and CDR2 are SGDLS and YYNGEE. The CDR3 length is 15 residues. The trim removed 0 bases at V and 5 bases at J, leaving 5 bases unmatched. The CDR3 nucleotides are TGTGCCAGCAGCGTAGGGGGAACAGGGGGCGAGACCCAGTACTTC. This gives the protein CASSVGGTGGETQYF.

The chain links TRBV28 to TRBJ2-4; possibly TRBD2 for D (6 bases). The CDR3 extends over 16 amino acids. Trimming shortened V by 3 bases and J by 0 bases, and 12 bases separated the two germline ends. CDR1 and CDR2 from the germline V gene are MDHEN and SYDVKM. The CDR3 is CASSLRGTLAKNIQYF. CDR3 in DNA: TGTGCCAGCAGTTTGCGGGGAACCTTAGCCAAAAACATTCAGTACTTC.

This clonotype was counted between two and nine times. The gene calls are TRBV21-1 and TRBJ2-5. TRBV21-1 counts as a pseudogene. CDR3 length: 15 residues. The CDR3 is CASSKALGVQETQYF. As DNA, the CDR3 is TGTGCCAGCAGCAAAGCGCTTGGCGTGCAAGAGACCCAGTACTTC.

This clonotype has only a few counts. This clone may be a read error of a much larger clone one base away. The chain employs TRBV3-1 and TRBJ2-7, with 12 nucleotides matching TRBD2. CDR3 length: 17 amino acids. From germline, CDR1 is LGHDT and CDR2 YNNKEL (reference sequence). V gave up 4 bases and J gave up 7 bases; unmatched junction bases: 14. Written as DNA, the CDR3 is TGTGCCAGCAGCCTCTCGACTAGCGGGAGCTATTACAATGAGCAGTACTTC. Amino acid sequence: CASSLSTSGSYYNEQYF.

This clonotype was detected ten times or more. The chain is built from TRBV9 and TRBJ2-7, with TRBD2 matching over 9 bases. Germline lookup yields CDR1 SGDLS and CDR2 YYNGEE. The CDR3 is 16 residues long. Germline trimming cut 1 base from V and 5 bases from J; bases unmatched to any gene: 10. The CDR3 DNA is TGTGCCAGCAGCGTACGGGCTAGCGGGAATCCTAACGAGCAGTACTTC. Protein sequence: CASSVRASGNPNEQYF.

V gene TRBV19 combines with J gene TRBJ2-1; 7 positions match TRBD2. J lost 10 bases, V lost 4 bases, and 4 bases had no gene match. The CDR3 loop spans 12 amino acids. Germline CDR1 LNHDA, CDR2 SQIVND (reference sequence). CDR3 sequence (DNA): TGTGCCAGTAGTACGGGAGGACGGGAGCAGTTCTTC. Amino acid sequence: CASSTGGREQFF.

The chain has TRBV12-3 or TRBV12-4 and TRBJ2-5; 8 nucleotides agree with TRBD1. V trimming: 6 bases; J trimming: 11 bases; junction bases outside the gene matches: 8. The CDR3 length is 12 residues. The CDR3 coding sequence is TGTGCCAGCAGCCCAGGGGGCTCTGGGCAGTACTTC. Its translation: CASSPGGSGQYF.

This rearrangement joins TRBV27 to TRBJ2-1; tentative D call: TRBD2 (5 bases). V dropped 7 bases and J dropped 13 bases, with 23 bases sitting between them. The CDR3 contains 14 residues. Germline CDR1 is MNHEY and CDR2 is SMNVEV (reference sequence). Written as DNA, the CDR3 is TGTGCCAGCATGGGGTTGCGTGGAGCGGAGACCCAGTTCTTC. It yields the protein CASMGLRGAETQFF.

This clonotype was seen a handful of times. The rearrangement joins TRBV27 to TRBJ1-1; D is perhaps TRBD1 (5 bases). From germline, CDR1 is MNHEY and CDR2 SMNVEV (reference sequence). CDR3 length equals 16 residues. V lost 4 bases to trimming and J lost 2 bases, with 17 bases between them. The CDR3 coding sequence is TGTGCCAGCAGTTCCGCGTTAGGGGCCCCAAACACTGAAGCTTTCTTT. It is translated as CASSSALGAPNTEAFF.

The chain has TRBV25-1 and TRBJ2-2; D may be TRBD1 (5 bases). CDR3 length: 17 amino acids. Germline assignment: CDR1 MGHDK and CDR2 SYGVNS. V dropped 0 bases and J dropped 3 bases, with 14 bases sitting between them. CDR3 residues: CASSEYKIIGDTGELFF. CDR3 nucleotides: TGTGCCAGCAGTGAATATAAAATCATAGGGGACACCGGGGAGCTGTTTTTT.

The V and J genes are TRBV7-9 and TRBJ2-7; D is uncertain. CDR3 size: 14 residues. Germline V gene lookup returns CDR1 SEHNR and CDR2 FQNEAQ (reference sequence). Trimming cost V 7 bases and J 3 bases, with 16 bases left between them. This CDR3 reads CASTPEVQNYEQYF. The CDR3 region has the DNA TGTGCCAGCACCCCGGAAGTGCAAAACTACGAGCAGTACTTC.

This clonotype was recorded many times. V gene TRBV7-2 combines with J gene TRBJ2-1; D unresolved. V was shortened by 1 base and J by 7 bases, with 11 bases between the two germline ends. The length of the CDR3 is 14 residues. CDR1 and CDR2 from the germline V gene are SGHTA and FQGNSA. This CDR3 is CASSLGALGNEQFF. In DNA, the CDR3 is TGTGCCAGCAGCTTAGGAGCGCTAGGGAATGAGCAGTTCTTC.

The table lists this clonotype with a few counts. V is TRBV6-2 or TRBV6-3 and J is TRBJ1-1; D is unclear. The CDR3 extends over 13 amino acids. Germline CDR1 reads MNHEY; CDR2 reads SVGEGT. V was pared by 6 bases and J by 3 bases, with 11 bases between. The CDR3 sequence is CASRQPSDTEAFF. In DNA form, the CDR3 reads TGTGCCAGCAGACAGCCTTCTGACACTGAAGCTTTCTTT.

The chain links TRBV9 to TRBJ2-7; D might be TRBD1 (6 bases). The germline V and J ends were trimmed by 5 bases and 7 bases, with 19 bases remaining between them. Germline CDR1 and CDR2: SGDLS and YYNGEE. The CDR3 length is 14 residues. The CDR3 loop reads CASSRGQGGDEQYF. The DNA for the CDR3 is TGTGCCAGCAGTAGGGGCCAAGGGGGAGATGAGCAGTACTTC.

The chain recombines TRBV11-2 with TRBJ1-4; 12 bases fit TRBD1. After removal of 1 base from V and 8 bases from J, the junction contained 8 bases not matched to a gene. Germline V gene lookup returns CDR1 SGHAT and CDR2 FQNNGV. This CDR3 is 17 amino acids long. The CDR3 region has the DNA TGTGCCAGCAGCTTAGTTGCCGGGACAGGGGGCGAGGAAAAACTGTTTTTT. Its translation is CASSLVAGTGGEEKLFF.

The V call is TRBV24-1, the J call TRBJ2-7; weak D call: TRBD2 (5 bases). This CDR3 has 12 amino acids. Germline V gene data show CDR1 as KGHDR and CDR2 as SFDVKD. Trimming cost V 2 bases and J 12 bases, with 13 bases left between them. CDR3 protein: CATSDSRGKGYF. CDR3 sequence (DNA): TGTGCCACCAGTGATTCACGGGGAAAAGGGTACTTC.

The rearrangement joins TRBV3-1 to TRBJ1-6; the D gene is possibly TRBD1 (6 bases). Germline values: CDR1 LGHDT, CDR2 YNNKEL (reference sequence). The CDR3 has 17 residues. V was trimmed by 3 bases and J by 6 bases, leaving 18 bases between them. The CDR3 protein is CASSHHGQGIFNSPLHF. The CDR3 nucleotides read TGTGCCAGCAGCCATCATGGCCAGGGGATATTTAATTCACCCCTCCACTTT. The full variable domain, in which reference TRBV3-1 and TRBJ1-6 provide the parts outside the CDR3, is DTAVSQTPKYLVTQMGNDKSIKCEQNLGHDTMYWYKQDSKKFLKIMFSYNNKELIINETVPNRFSPKSPDKAHLNLHINSLELGDSAVYFCASSHHGQGIFNSPLHFGNGTRLTVT.

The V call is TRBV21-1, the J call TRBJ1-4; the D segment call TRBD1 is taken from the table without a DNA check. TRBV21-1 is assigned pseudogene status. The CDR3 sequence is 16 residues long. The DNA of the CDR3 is TGTGCCAGCAGCATCTACAGGGAACGGGAGAATGAAAAACTGTTTTTT. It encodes CASSIYRERENEKLFF.

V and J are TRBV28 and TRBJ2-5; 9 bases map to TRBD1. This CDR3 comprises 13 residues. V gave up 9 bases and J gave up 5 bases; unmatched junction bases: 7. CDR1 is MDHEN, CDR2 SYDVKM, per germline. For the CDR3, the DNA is TGTGCCAGTAGACAGGGGGTAGCGGAGACCCAGTACTTC. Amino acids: CASRQGVAETQYF.

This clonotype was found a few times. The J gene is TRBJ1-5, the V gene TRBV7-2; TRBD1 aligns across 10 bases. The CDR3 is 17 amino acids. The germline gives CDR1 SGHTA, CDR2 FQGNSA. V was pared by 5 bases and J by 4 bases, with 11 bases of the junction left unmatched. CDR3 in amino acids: CASSPYSGQGSNQPQHF. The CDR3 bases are TGTGCCAGCAGCCCCTATTCGGGACAGGGGTCTAATCAGCCCCAGCATTTT.

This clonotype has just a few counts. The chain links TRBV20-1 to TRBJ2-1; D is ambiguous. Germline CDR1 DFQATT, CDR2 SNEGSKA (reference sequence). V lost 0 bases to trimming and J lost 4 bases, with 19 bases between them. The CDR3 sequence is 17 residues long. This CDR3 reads CSARDSGGKMGYNEQFF. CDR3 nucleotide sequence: TGCAGTGCTAGAGATTCGGGTGGCAAGATGGGATACAATGAGCAGTTCTTC.

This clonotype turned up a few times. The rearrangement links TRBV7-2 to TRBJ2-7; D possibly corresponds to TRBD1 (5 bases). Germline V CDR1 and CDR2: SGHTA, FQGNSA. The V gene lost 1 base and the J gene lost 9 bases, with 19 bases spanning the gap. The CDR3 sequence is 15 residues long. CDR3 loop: CASSLEAGLVGGQYF. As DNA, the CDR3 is TGTGCCAGCAGCTTAGAGGCAGGGCTGGTGGGTGGGCAGTACTTC.

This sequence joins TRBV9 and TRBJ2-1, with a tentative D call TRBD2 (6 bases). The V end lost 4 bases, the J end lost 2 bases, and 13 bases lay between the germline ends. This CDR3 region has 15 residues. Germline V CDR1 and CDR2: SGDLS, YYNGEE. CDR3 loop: CASSTGTPPYNEQFF. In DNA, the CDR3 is TGTGCCAGCAGCACCGGGACTCCTCCCTACAATGAGCAGTTCTTC.

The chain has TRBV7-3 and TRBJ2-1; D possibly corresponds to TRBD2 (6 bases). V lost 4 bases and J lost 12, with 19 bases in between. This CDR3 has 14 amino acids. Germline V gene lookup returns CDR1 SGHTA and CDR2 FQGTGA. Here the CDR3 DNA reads TGTGCCAGCAGCTCAGGCGCCACGGAGGGTGCGCAGTTCTTC. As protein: CASSSGATEGAQFF.

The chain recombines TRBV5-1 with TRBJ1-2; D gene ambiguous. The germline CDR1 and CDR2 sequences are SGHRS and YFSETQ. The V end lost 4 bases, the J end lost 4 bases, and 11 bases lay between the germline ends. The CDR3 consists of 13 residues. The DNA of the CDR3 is TGCGCCAGCAGCCAGGAAACTTTCTATGGCTACACCTTC. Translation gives CASSQETFYGYTF.

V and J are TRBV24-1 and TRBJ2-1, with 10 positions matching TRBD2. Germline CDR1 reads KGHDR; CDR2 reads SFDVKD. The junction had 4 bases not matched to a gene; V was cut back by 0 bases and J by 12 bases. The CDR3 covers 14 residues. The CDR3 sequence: CATSDLTSGISQFF. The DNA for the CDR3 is TGTGCCACCAGTGATTTGACTAGCGGGATATCGCAGTTCTTC.

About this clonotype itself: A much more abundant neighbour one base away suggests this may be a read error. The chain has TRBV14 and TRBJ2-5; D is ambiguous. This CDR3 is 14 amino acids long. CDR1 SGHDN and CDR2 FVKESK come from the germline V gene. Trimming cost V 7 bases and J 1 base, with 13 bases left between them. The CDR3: CASTVVSSQETQYF. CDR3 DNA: TGTGCCAGCACCGTGGTATCGTCCCAAGAGACCCAGTACTTC. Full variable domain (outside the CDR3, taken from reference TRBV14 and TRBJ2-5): EAGVTQFPSHSVIEKGQTVTLRCDPISGHDNLYWYRRVMGKEIKFLLHFVKESKQDESGMPNNRFLAERTGGTYSTLKVQPAELEDSGVYFCASTVVSSQETQYFGPGTRLLVL.